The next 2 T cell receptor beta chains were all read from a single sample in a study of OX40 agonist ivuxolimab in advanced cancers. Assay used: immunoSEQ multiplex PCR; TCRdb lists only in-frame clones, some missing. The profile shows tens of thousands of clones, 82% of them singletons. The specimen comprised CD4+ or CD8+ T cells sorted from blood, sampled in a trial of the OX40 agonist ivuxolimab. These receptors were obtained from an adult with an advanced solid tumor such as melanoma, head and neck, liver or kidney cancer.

CDR3 nucleotides: TGTGCCAGCAGCGTAGTGGGGGGTAGGGAGACCCAGTACTTC. Its translation: CASSVVGGRETQYF. The chain recombines TRBV9 with TRBJ2-5; D is perhaps TRBD2 (6 bases). With 0 bases removed from V and 5 bases from J, the gap between germline ends came to 11 bases. The germline gives CDR1 SGDLS, CDR2 YYNGEE. The CDR3 is 14 amino acids.

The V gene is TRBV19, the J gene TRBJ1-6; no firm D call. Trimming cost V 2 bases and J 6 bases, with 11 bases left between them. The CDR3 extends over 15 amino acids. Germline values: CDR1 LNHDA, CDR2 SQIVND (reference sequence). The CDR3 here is CASSIQVYGNSPLHF. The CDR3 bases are TGTGCCAGTAGTATACAGGTCTATGGTAATTCACCCCTCCACTTT.